The rows below give T cell receptor beta chains drawn from one sample of a study of breast tumors, draining lymph nodes, adjacent tissues. TCRdb reprocessed the multiplex PCR reads with MiXCR, giving one entry per CDR3 protein. The sample consists of about 25,000 distinct CDR3 sequences, 20% to 25% of them appearing once. Sequencing was carried out using breast tumor tissue. The receptors stem from a female donor with breast cancer. Some clones in this sample may be carry-over from other donors' samples. The CDR3 runs from the conserved cysteine through the conserved F or W. A D gene is named only where the DNA matches it firmly. Clone size is not always given. Where it is, it says once, few, many or a class for expanded clones.

CASSLTSGILNEQFF	TGCGCCAGCAGCTTGACTAGCGGGATCCTCAATGAGCAGTTCTTC	TRBD2	many	TRBV5-1	TRBJ2-1
CSAGGRGYERYF	TGCAGCGCAGGGGGCAGAGGCTACGAGCGGTACTTC	TRBD1	.	TRBV20-1	TRBJ2-7
CASSQSSASGSREQFF	TGTGCCAGCAGCCAATCCTCGGCTAGCGGGAGTCGGGAGCAGTTCTTC	TRBD2	many	TRBV7-9	TRBJ2-1
CASTFGTGGYGEQYF	TGTGCCAGCACCTTCGGGACAGGGGGCTATGGCGAGCAGTACTTC	TRBD1	many	TRBV9	TRBJ2-7
CASSHFLLAARSYNEQFF	TGTGCCAGCAGCCATTTCTTACTAGCGGCACGATCCTACAATGAGCAGTTCTTC	TRBD2	many	TRBV3-1	TRBJ2-1
CSADGAGRVYNEQFF	TGCAGTGCTGATGGGGCGGGTAGGGTATACAATGAGCAGTTCTTC	.	many	TRBV20-1	TRBJ2-1
CSVQGANTIYF	TGCAGCGTACAGGGGGCAAACACCATATATTTT	TRBD1	many	TRBV29-1	TRBJ1-3
CASSQGVGTEAFF	TGTGCCAGCAGCCAGGGCGTGGGGACTGAAGCTTTCTTT	.	.	TRBV3-1	TRBJ1-1
CSANGLNNEQFF	TGCAGTGCTAACGGACTGAACAATGAGCAGTTCTTC	.	.	TRBV20-1	TRBJ2-1
CASSRTAGSYNEQFF	TGCGCCAGCTCAAGGACGGCAGGCTCCTACAATGAGCAGTTCTTC	.	few	TRBV4-1	TRBJ2-1
CASSLTRGFYEQYF	TGTGCCAGCAGTTTGACCCGCGGCTTCTACGAGCAGTACTTT	.	.	TRBV27	TRBJ2-7
CASSSGTGVEETQYF	TGTGCCAGCAGTTCAGGGACAGGGGTAGAAGAGACCCAGTACTTC	TRBD1	many	TRBV28	TRBJ2-5
CASSRGSNQPRRF	TGTGCCAGCAGCAGGGGGAGCAATCAGCCCCGGCGTTTT	.	.	TRBV7-9	TRBJ1-5
CASSQGGLGNQPQHF	TGTGCCAGCAGTCAAGGGGGCTTAGGCAATCAGCCCCAGCATTTT	TRBD1	many	TRBV27	TRBJ1-5
CATSSAQETQYF	TGTGCCACCTCTAGCGCACAAGAGACCCAGTACTTC	.	many	TRBV2	TRBJ2-5
CASSRDREYNEQFF	TGCGCCAGCAGCCGGGACAGGGAGTACAATGAGCAGTTCTTC	TRBD1	many	TRBV5-1	TRBJ2-1
CASSQPGLGELFF	TGTGCCAGCAGCCAACCCGGGCTCGGGGAGCTGTTTTTT	.	many	TRBV4-2	TRBJ2-2
CASSEGGTPSTDTQYF	TGCGCCAGCAGTGAAGGGGGGACTCCTAGCACAGATACGCAGTATTTT	.	.	TRBV10-1	TRBJ2-3
CASSTGGEETQYF	TGCGCCAGCAGCACAGGGGGGGAAGAGACCCAGTACTTC	.	many	TRBV5-1	TRBJ2-5
CATSRDRGVTSYEQYF	TGTGCCACCAGCAGAGATCGTGGGGTTACCTCCTACGAGCAGTACTTC	.	many	TRBV15	TRBJ2-7
CASSIQGLDTEAFF	TGTGCCAGTAGTATACAGGGTTTGGACACTGAAGCTTTCTTT	.	few	TRBV19	TRBJ1-1
CASSLTGGPSSYEQYF	TGCGCCAGCAGCCTCACCGGGGGGCCTAGCTCCTACGAGCAGTACTTC	.	many	TRBV4-1	TRBJ2-7
CSVWYSHGVTQYF	TGCAGCGTCTGGTATTCACACGGGGTGACCCAGTACTTC	.	many	TRBV29-1	TRBJ2-5
CSAEVWAGTPIADTQYF	TGCAGTGCTGAAGTGTGGGCGGGGACCCCGATCGCAGATACGCAGTATTTT	.	.	TRBV20-1	TRBJ2-3